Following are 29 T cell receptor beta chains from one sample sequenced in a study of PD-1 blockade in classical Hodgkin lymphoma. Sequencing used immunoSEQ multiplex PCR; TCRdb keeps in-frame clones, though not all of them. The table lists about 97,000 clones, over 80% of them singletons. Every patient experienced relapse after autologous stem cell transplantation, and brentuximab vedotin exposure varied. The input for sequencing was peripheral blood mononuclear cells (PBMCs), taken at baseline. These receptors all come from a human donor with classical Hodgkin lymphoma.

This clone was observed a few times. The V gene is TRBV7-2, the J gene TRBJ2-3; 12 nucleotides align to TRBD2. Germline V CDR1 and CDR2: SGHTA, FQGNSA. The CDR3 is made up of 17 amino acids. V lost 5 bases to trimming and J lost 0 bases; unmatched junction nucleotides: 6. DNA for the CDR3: TGTGCCAGCAGCCCCAGGACTAGCGGGGTAAGCACAGATACGCAGTATTTT. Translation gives CASSPRTSGVSTDTQYF.

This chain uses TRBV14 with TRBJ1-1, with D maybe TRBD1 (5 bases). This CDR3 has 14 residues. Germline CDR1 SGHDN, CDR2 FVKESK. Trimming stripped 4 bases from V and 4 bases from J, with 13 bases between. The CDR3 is CASSLSGGGTEAFF. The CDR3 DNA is TGTGCCAGCAGCCTTTCTGGGGGGGGCACTGAAGCTTTCTTT.

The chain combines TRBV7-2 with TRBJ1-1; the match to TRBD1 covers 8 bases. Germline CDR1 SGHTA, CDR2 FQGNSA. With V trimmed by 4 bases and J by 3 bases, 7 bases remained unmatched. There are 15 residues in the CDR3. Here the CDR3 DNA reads TGTGCCAGCAGCTATAGCAGGGGGCTTGACACTGAAGCTTTCTTT. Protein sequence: CASSYSRGLDTEAFF.

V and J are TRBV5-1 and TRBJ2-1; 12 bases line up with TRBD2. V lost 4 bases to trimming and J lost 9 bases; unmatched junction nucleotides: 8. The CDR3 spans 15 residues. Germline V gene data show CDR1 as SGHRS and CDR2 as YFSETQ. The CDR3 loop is CASSPSGRAEVEQFF. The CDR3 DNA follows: TGCGCCAGCAGCCCTAGCGGGAGGGCCGAGGTTGAGCAGTTCTTC.

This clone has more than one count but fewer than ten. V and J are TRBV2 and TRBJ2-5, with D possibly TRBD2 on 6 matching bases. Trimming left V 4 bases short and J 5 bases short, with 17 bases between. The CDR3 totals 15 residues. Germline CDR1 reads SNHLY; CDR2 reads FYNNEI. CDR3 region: CASSGPGPGAETQYF. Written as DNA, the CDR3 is TGTGCCAGCAGTGGCCCAGGGCCGGGAGCGGAGACCCAGTACTTC.

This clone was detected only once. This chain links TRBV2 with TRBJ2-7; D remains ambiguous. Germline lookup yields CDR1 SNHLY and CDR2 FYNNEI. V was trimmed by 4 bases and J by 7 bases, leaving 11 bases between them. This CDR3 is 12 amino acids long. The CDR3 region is CASSGSGPEQYF. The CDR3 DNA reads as TGTGCCAGCAGTGGGTCCGGCCCGGAGCAGTACTTC.

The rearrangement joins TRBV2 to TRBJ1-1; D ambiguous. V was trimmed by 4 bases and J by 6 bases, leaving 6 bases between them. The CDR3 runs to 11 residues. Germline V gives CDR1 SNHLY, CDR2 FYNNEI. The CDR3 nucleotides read TGTGCCAGCAGTGGCTATGCTGAAGCTTTCTTT. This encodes CASSGYAEAFF.

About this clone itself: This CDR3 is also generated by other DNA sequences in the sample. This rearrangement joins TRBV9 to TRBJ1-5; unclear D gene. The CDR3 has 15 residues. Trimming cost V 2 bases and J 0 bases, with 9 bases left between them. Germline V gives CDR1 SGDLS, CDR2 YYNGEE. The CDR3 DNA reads TGTGCCAGCAGCGTTGACGGTTATAGCAATCAGCCCCAGCATTTT. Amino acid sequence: CASSVDGYSNQPQHF.

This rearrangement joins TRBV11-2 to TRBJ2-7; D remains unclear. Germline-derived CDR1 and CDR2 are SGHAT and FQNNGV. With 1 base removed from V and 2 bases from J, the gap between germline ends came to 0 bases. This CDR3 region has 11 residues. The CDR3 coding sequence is TGTGCCAGCAGCTTAGCCTACGAGCAGTACTTC. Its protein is CASSLAYEQYF.

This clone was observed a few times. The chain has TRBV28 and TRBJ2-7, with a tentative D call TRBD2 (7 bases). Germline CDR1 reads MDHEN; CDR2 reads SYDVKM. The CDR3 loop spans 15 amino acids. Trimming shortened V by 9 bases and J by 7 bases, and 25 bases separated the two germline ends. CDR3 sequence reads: CASHSLGGGSLEQYF. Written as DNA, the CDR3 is TGTGCCAGTCACAGTTTGGGAGGGGGGTCGCTTGAGCAGTACTTC. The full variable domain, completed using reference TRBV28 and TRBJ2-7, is DVKVTQSSRYLVKRTGEKVFLECVQDMDHENMFWYRQDPGLGLRLIYFSYDVKMKEKGDIPEGYSVSREKKERFSLILESASTNQTSMYLCASHSLGGGSLEQYFGPGTRLTVT.

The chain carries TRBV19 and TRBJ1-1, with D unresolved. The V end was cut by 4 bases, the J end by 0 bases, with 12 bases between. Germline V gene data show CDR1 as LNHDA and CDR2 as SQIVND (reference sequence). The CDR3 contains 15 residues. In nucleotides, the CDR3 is TGTGCCAGTAGTAAGGCCACTGTCATGAACACTGAAGCTTTCTTT. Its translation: CASSKATVMNTEAFF.

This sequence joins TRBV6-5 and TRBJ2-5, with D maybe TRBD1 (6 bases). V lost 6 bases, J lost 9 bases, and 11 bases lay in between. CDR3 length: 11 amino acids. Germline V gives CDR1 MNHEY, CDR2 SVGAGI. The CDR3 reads CASSLEGAQYF. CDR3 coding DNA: TGTGCCAGCAGCCTAGAGGGGGCCCAGTACTTC.

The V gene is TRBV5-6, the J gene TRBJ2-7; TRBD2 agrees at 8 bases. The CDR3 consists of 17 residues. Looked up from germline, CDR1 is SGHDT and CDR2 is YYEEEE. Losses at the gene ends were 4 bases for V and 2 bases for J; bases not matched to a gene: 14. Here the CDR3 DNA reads TGTGCCAGCAGCCCAGGGTTTGGGAGCGGGGGCGCCTACGAGCAGTACTTC. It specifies CASSPGFGSGGAYEQYF.

The CDR3 loop reads CASSPIVFGGLGTDTQYF. The DNA for the CDR3 is TGTGCCAGCAGCCCGATTGTGTTCGGGGGTTTGGGGACAGATACGCAGTATTTT. The chain couples TRBV7-8 to TRBJ2-3; the D gene is possibly TRBD2 (6 bases). CDR3 size: 18 residues. Deletions cut 5 bases from V and 3 bases from J, with 24 bases between. Per the germline V gene, CDR1 is SGHVS and CDR2 is FQNEAQ.

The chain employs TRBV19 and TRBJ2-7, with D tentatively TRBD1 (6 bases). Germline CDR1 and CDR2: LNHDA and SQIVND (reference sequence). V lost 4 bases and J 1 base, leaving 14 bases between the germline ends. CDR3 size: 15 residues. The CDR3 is CASSTRDTLSYEQYF. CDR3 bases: TGTGCCAGTAGTACCCGGGACACACTATCCTACGAGCAGTACTTC.

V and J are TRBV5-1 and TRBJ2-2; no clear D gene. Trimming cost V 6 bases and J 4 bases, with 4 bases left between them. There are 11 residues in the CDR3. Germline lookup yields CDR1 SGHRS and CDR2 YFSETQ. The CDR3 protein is CASKATGELFF. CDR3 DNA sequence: TGCGCCAGCAAGGCCACCGGGGAGCTGTTTTTT.

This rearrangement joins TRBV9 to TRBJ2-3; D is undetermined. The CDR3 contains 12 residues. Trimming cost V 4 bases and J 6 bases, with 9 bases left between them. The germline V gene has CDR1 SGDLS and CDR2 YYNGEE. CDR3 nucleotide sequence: TGTGCCAGCAGCCGCTACAGTGATACGCAGTATTTT. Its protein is CASSRYSDTQYF.

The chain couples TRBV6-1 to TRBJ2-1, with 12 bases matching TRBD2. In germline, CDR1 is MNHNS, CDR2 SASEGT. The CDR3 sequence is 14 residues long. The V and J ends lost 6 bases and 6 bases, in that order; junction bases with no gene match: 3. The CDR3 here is CASRLAGGFNEQFF. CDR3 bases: TGTGCCAGCAGGCTAGCGGGAGGGTTCAATGAGCAGTTCTTC.

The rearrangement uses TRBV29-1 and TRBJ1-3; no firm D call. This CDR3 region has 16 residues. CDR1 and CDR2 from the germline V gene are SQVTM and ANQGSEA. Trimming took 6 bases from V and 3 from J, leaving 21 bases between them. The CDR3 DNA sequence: TGCAGCGTCGCCCTCCACGGAGCTAGAGATGGAAACACCATATATTTT. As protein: CSVALHGARDGNTIYF.

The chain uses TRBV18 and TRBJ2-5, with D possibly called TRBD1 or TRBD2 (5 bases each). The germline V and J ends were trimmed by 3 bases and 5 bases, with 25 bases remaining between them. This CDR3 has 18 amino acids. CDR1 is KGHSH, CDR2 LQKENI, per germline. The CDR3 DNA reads TGTGCCAGCTCACCGCTGGACAACCCCAGGCCAAGGAGGGAGACCCAGTACTTC. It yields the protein CASSPLDNPRPRRETQYF.

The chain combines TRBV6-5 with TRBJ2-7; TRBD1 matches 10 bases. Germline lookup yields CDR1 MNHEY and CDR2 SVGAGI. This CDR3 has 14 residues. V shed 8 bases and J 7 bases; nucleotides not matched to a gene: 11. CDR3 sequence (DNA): TGTGCCAGCCGCCGGGACAGGGGTGTGTGGGAGCAGTACTTC. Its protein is CASRRDRGVWEQYF.

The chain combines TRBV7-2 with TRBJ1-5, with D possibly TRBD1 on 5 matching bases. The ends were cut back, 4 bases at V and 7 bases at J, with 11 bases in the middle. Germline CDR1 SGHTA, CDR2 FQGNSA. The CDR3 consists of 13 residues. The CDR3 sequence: CASSSTPGQPQHF. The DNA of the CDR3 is TGTGCCAGCAGCTCAACGCCAGGGCAGCCCCAGCATTTT.

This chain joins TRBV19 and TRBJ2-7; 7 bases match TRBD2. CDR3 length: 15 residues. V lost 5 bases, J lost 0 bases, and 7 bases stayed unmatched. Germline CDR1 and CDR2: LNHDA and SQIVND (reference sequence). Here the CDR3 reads CASSSLRESSYEQYF. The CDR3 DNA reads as TGTGCCAGTAGTTCCTTGCGGGAGTCCTCCTACGAGCAGTACTTC.

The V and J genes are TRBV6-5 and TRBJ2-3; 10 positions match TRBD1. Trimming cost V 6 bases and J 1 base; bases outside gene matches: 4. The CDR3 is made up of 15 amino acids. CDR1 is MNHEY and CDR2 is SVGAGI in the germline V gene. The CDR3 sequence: CASRETGGRTDTQYF. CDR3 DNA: TGTGCCAGCAGAGAGACAGGGGGCCGCACAGATACGCAGTATTTT.

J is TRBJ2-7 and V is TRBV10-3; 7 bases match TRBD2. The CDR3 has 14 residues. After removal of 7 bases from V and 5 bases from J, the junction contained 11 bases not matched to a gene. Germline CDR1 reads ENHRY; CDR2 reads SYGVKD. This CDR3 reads CAIKGGGPVHEQYF. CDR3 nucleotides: TGTGCCATCAAGGGCGGGGGACCGGTCCACGAGCAGTACTTC.

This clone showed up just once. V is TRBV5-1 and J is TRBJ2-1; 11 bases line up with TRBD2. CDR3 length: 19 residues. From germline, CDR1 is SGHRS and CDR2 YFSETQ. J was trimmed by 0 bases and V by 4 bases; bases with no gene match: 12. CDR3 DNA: TGCGCCAGCAGCCGGAGGCCTAGCGGGGGGCAAAGCTCCTACAATGAGCAGTTCTTC. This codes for CASSRRPSGGQSSYNEQFF.

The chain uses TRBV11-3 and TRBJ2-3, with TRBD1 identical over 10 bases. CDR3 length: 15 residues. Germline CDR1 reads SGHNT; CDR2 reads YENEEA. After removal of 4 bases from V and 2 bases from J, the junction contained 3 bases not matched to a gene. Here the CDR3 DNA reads TGTGCCAGCAGCTCCGGACAGGGGGTCACAGATACGCAGTATTTT. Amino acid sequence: CASSSGQGVTDTQYF.

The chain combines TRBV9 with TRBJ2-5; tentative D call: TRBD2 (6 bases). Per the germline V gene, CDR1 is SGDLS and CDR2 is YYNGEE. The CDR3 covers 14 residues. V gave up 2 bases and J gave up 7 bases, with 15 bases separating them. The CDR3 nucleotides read TGTGCCAGCAGCGTCTCGGGAGCCGGGGCGACCCAGTACTTC. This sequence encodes CASSVSGAGATQYF.

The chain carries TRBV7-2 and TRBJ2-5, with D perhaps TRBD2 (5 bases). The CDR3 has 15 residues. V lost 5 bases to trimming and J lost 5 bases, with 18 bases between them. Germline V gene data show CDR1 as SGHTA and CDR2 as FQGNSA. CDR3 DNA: TGTGCCAGCAGCCTCAATTGGGCGTCGGGGGAGACCCAGTACTTC. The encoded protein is CASSLNWASGETQYF.